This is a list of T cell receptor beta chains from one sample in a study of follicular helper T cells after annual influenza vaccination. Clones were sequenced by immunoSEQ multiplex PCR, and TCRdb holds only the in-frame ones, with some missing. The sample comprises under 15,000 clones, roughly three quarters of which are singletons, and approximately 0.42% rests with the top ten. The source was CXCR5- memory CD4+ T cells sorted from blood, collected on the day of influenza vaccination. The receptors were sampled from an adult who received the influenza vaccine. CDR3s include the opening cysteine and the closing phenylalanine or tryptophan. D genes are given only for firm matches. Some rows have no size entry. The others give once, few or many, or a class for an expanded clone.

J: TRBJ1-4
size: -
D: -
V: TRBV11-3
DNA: TGTGCCAGCAGCTTGGGTGAAAAACTGTTTTTT
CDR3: CASSLGEKLFF

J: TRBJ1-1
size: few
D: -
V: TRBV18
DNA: TGTGCCAGCTCAGGACAGAAATTGGGGGAAGCTTTCTTT
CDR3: CASSGQKLGEAFF

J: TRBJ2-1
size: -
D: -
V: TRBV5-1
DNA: TGCGCCAGCAGCTTGGCCCGTGTCAATGAGCAGTTCTTC
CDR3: CASSLARVNEQFF

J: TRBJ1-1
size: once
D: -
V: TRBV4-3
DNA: TGCGCCAGCAGCCAAGATGGACTTCTGAACACTGAAGCTTTCTTT
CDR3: CASSQDGLLNTEAFF

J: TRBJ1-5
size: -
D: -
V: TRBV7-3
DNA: TGTGCCAGCAGCGTGCCGACACTATATAGCAATCAGCCCCAGCATTTT
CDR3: CASSVPTLYSNQPQHF

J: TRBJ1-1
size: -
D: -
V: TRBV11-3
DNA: TGTGCCAGCAGCCCAAGTTCTTTGGGGAACACTGAAGCTTTCTTT
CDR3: CASSPSSLGNTEAFF

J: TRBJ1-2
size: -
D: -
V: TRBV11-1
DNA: TGTGCCAGCAGCTTAGGGGACTCTGGCTACACCTTC
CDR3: CASSLGDSGYTF

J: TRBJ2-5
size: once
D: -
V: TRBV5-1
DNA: TGCGCCAGCAAACGGCAAGAGACCCAGTACTTC
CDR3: CASKRQETQYF

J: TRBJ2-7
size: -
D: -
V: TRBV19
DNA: TGTGCCAGTAGTATAGGTCGGCAGCATATCTCCTACGAGCAGTACTTC
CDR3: CASSIGRQHISYEQYF

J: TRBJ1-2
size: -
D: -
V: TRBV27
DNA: TGTGCCAGCTTCAGGGTCTATGGCTACACCTTC
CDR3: CASFRVYGYTF

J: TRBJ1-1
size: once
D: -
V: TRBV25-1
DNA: TGTGCCAGCAGTGAGGGAGGGACACCGAACACTGAAGCTTTCTTT
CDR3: CASSEGGTPNTEAFF

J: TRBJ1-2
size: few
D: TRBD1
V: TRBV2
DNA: TGTGCCAGCGCTAGGACAGGGGTGGATGGCTACACCTTC
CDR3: CASARTGVDGYTF

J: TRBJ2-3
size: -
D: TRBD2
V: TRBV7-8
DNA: TGTGCCAGCAGCTTAAAGTATAGCGGGGGGGTCGACGCGACAGATACGCAGTATTTT
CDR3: CASSLKYSGGVDATDTQYF

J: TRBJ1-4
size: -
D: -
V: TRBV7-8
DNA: TGTGCCAGCAGCTTAGTGGGAACTAATGAAAAACTGTTTTTT
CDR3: CASSLVGTNEKLFF

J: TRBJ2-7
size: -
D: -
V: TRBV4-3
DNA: TGCGCCAGCAGCCAAGTCCGGGGCGGGGAGCAGTACTTC
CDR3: CASSQVRGGEQYF

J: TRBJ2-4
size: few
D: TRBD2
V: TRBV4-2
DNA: TGTGCCAGCAGCCAAGAGACTAGCGGGCCCCAAGCCAAAAACATTCAGTACTTC
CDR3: CASSQETSGPQAKNIQYF